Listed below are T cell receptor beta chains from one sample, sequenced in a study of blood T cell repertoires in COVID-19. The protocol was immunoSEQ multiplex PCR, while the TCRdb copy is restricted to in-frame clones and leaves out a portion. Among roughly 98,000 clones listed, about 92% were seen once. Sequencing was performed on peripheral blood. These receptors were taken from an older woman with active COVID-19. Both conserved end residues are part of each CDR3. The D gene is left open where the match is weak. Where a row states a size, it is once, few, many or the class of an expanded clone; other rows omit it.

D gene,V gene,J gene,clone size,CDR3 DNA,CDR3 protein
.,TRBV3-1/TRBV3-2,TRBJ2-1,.,TGTGCCAGCAGCCATAGGGGGGAGGGCTACAATGAGCAGTTCTTC,CASSHRGEGYNEQFF
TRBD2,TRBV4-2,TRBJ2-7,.,TGTGCCAGCAGCCAGGCCTACGGGACTAGCGCCTACGAGCAGTACTTC,CASSQAYGTSAYEQYF
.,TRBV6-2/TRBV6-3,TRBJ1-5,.,TGTGCCAGCAGTTACACCTCCGCCGGCCCGGGACTGCCCCAGCATTTT,CASSYTSAGPGLPQHF
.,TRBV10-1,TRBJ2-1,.,TGCGCCAGCAGTGAGTCCATCGCGAATGAGCAGTTCTTC,CASSESIANEQFF
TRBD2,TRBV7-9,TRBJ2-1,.,TGTGCCAGCAGCTGGACTAGCGGTTACAATGAGCAGTTCTTC,CASSWTSGYNEQFF
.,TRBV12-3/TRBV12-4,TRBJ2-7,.,TGTGCCAGCAGTTCCACACCCTCCTACGAGCAGTACTTC,CASSSTPSYEQYF
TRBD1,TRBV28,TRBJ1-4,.,TGTGCCAGCAGTGAATCACAGGGGTTTATTGAAAAACTGTTTTTT,CASSESQGFIEKLFF
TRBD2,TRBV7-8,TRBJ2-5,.,TGTGCCAGCAGCTTACGGGTGGGACTACGGAGGGATACCCAGTACTTC,CASSLRVGLRRDTQYF
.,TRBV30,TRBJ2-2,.,TGTGCCTGGAGCTTGGACTCGAACACCGGGGAGCTGTTTTTT,CAWSLDSNTGELFF
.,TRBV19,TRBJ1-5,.,TGTGCCAGTACTGCGGGGGGACAGCCCCAGCATTTT,CASTAGGQPQHF
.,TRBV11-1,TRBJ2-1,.,TGTGCCAGCAGCTTTCAGGAGGGGTCCTACAATGAGCAGTTCTTC,CASSFQEGSYNEQFF
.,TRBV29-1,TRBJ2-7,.,TGCAGCGTTGTTAGATCCTACGAGCAGTACTTC,CSVVRSYEQYF
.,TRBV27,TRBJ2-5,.,TGTGCCAGCAGTTTATCGGCAGGATTCCAAGAGACCCAGTACTTC,CASSLSAGFQETQYF
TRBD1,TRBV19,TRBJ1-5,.,TGTGCCACCCCGAAGGGGGCAGGGCCCTATGATCAGCCCCAGCATTTT,CATPKGAGPYDQPQHF
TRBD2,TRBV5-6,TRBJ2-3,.,TGTGCCAGCAGCAAGGAACCCGGGGGGAAGGATACGCAGTATTTT,CASSKEPGGKDTQYF
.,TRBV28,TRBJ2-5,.,TGTGCCAGCAGTTTAGGGGGCGCGGAGACCCAGTACTTC,CASSLGGAETQYF
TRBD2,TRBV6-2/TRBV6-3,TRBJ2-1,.,TGTGCCAGCAGTTACGTTACGGGGGGGCCGGACAATGAGCAGTTCTTC,CASSYVTGGPDNEQFF
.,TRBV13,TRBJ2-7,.,TGTGCCAGCAGCCAACGAGGGAACTCCTACGAGCAGTACTTC,CASSQRGNSYEQYF
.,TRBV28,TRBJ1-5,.,TGTGCCAGCAGCCACCCCCCGTGGAGGAGCAATCAGCCCCAGCATTTT,CASSHPPWRSNQPQHF
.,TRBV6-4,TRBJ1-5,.,TGTGCCAGCAGTGTAGCGGGGGATCAGCCCCAGCATTTT,CASSVAGDQPQHF
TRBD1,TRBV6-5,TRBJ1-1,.,TGTGCCAGCTTTTGGGACAGGAGAGCGGGAAAAGCTTTCTTT,CASFWDRRAGKAFF
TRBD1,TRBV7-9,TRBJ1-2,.,TGTGCCAGCAGCCACGGGACAGGCTATGGCTACACCTTC,CASSHGTGYGYTF
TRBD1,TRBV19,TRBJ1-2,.,TGTGCCAGTAACCCTCTAGGACAGGGACACTATGGCTACACCTTC,CASNPLGQGHYGYTF
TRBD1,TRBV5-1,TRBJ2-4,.,TGCGCCAGCAGCTACAACACAGGGGTCAACATTCAGTACTTC,CASSYNTGVNIQYF
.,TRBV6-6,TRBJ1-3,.,TGTGCCAGCAGTTATAACAGGAGGGTTGACACCATATATTTT,CASSYNRRVDTIYF
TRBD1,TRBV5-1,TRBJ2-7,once,TGCGCCAGCAGCCGACAGGGACGGACCTACGAGCAGTACTTC,CASSRQGRTYEQYF
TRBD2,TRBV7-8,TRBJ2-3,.,TGTGCCAGCAGCTTAGTACCACTAGCGGGGGAAGATACGCAGTATTTT,CASSLVPLAGEDTQYF
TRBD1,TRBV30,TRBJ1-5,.,TGTGCCTGGAGCGCCGGGACAGGGGACCAGCCCCAGCATTTT,CAWSAGTGDQPQHF
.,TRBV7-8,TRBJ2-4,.,TGTGCCAGCAGCTTAGCGACAGAGGAAAACATTCAGTACTTC,CASSLATEENIQYF